A single sample is the source of the 25 T cell receptor beta chains below, sequenced in a study of T cell clonality in common variable immunodeficiency. Produced via immunoSEQ multiplex PCR; TCRdb's table is partial and in-frame only. The sample has around 57,000 clones, none seen only once. The sample was peripheral blood mononuclear cells. The receptors were gathered from a person aged 18-69 years in good health.

At least ten counts were recorded for this clone. The read ends 3 residues before the CDR3 terminus; that terminus is restored from the germline J gene. This chain links TRBV7-2 with TRBJ1-2; 8 bases align to TRBD1. This CDR3 region has 14 residues. Losses at the gene ends were 3 bases for V and 4 bases for J; bases not matched to a gene: 4. The germline gives CDR1 SGHTA, CDR2 FQGNSA. The CDR3 sequence is CASSLDRDVYGYTF. The sequenced CDR3 bases are TGTGCCAGCAGCTTGGACAGGGATGTCTATGGC.

The table lists this clone with many counts. With the read ending 3 residues before the CDR3 end, the germline J gene is used to fill in that end. This chain links TRBV5-1 with TRBJ1-5, with TRBD1 matching 11 bases. The CDR3 totals 14 residues. J gave up 8 bases and V 0 bases, and 1 base lay outside the gene matches. Germline CDR1 is SGHRS and CDR2 is YFSETQ. CDR3 DNA (partial): TGCGCCAGCAGCTTGGAGGGACAGGGGGAGCCC. It translates to CASSLEGQGEP. The full CDR3 is CASSLEGQGEPQHF.

In this sample, this clone turned up many times. The sequence runs out 3 residues before the end of the CDR3; the remainder is reconstructed from the germline J gene. The V call is TRBV5-1, the J call TRBJ1-1; D is uncertain. Germline V gene data show CDR1 as SGHRS and CDR2 as YFSETQ. The V end lost 4 bases, the J end lost 0 bases, and 10 bases lay between the germline ends. The CDR3 runs 14 residues. The CDR3 is CASSPSGMNTEAFF. CDR3 bases read: TGCGCCAGCAGCCCCAGCGGAATGAACACTGAA.

This clone was seen at least ten times. The read stops 3 residues short of the end of the CDR3; the missing end is completed from the germline J gene. The J gene is TRBJ1-5, the V gene TRBV20-1; tentative D call: TRBD1 (6 bases). Per the germline V gene, CDR1 is DFQATT and CDR2 is SNEGSKA (reference sequence). The CDR3 is 14 residues long. V shed 1 base and J shed 2 bases, with 9 bases lying between them. CDR3 residues: CSARGGGGNQPQHF. The part of the CDR3 DNA that was read is TGCAGTGCTAGAGGAGGGGGGGGCAATCAGCCC.

A few counts support this clone. The read is 3 residues too short to cover the CDR3 end, so that end is filled in from the germline J gene. This chain joins TRBV10-2 and TRBJ1-5; weak D call: TRBD1 (5 bases). CDR1 is WSHSY and CDR2 is SAAADI in the germline V gene. The CDR3 consists of 15 residues. Trimming took off 3 bases at V and 1 base at J, with 10 bases between the two ends. Partial CDR3 DNA: TGCGCCAGCAGTGATGCCCCAGGGAGCAATCAGCCC. Its translation: CASSDAPGSNQP. The complete CDR3 sequence is CASSDAPGSNQPQHF.

In this sample, this clone turned up many times. The read ends 3 residues shy of where the CDR3 ends; the end is completed using the germline J gene. J is TRBJ2-5 and V is TRBV5-1; no definite D call. Germline V lookup: CDR1 SGHRS, CDR2 YFSETQ. CDR3 length: 15 amino acids. The germline V and J ends were trimmed by 6 bases and 1 base, with 16 bases remaining between them. Incomplete CDR3 DNA: TGCGCCAGCACCCTTTCGCCAGGCCCCCAAGAGACC. It translates to CASTLSPGPQET. The complete CDR3 sequence is CASTLSPGPQETQYF.

In its sample, this clone was seen many times. Coverage ceases 3 residues before the CDR3 finishes, and the germline J gene fills in the end. The chain uses TRBV7-8 and TRBJ2-3, with 9 bases fitting TRBD1. This CDR3 is built from 15 residues. The germline V gene has CDR1 SGHVS and CDR2 FQNEAQ. The V and J ends lost 3 bases and 5 bases, in that order; junction bases with no gene match: 6. CDR3 residues: CASSFGQGIQDTQYF. The part of the CDR3 DNA that was read is TGTGCCAGCAGCTTCGGACAGGGGATACAAGATACG.

This clone was counted at least ten times. The CDR3 here is CASSLRDRVYYGYTF. Partial CDR3 DNA: TGTGCCAGTAGTCTCCGGGACAGGGTCTACTATGGC. The rearrangement uses TRBV19 and TRBJ1-2; 9 bases are a match to TRBD1. The CDR3 end lies 3 residues beyond the end of the read and is filled in from the germline J gene. Trimming took 5 bases from V and 3 from J; bases not matched to a gene: 7. The CDR3 loop spans 15 amino acids. Germline V gene sequence: CDR1 LNHDA, CDR2 SQIVND (reference sequence).

This clone has a count of ten or more. The CDR3 goes on 3 residues after the read ends, and that part is filled in from the germline J gene. J is TRBJ2-7 and V is TRBV20-1; 10 bases match TRBD2. Per the germline V gene, CDR1 is DFQATT and CDR2 is SNEGSKA (reference sequence). After removal of 0 bases from V and 1 base from J, the junction contained 3 bases not matched to a gene. This CDR3 has 15 residues. The CDR3 bases that were read are TGCAGTGCTAGAGACGGGACTAGCGATTCCTACGAG. This gives the protein CSARDGTSDSYE. The complete CDR3 reads CSARDGTSDSYEQYF.

This clone occurred many times. The observed sequence ends 3 residues before the CDR3 terminus, with the missing tail filled in from the germline J gene. V is TRBV7-2 and J is TRBJ2-3; D remains ambiguous. V gave up 6 bases and J gave up 1 base, with 8 bases separating them. The CDR3 runs to 13 residues. In germline, CDR1 is SGHTA, CDR2 FQGNSA. The covered CDR3 bases are TGTGCCAGCAGATATACTGGCACAGATACG. This encodes CASRYTGTDT. The whole CDR3 sequence reads CASRYTGTDTQYF.

This clone has a count of ten or more. The sequence runs out 3 residues before the end of the CDR3; the remainder is reconstructed from the germline J gene. The J gene is TRBJ2-7, the V gene TRBV6-2 or TRBV6-3; TRBD1 aligns across 8 bases. Trimming at V came to 7 bases and at J to 4 bases, leaving 6 bases not matched to a gene. The CDR3 length is 13 residues. Germline values: CDR1 MNHEY, CDR2 SVGEGT. Partial CDR3 DNA: TGTGCCAGCATGAGACAGGGGTTGTACGAG. This gives the protein CASMRQGLYE. The whole CDR3 protein reads CASMRQGLYEQYF.

The sample holds many counts of this clone. The read halts 3 residues ahead of the CDR3 end, with the missing end drawn from the germline J gene. This rearrangement joins TRBV18 to TRBJ1-1, with TRBD1 matching 11 bases. The CDR3 is 15 amino acids. Germline CDR1 and CDR2: KGHSH and LQKENI. The CDR3 loop is CASSPDRGQEILAFF. The sequenced CDR3 bases are TGTGCCAGCTCGCCGGACAGGGGGCAGGAGATATTA.

This clone was detected ten times or more. Read sequence stops 3 residues before the CDR3 end, and the germline J gene provides the missing end. The rearrangement links TRBV20-1 to TRBJ1-1, with unresolved D. This CDR3 comprises 13 residues. V lost 2 bases and J lost 1, with 8 bases in between. CDR1 is DFQATT and CDR2 is SNEGSKA in the germline V gene (reference sequence). CDR3: CSARLYRNTEAFF. Incomplete CDR3 DNA: TGCAGTGCTAGATTATATCGGAACACTGAA.

At least ten counts were recorded for this clone. From the germline J gene comes the end of the CDR3, since the read stops 3 residues before it. This rearrangement joins TRBV2 to TRBJ1-2; 9 bases fit TRBD1. The V gene's germline CDR1 is SNHLY and CDR2 FYNNEI. Germline trimming cut 6 bases from V and 7 bases from J; bases unmatched to any gene: 9. The CDR3 totals 14 residues. The CDR3 DNA, read in part, is TGTGCCAGCAGGGCGACAGGGGGAGGGGGTGGC. Translation gives CASRATGGGGG. The entire CDR3 protein reads CASRATGGGGGYTF.

This clone occurred many times. The read gets to within 3 residues of the CDR3 end, and the germline J gene fills in the rest. The chain joins TRBV20-1 to TRBJ2-6, with D perhaps assigned TRBD1 or TRBD2 (5 bases each). Germline lookup yields CDR1 DFQATT and CDR2 SNEGSKA (reference sequence). Trimming took off 6 bases at V and 4 bases at J, with 16 bases between the two ends. CDR3 length equals 15 residues. CDR3 loop: CSAPLQGEGANVLTF. The covered CDR3 bases are TGCAGTGCCCCGCTTCAGGGAGAGGGGGCCAACGTC.

A note on this clone: The CDR3 end is not reached by the read, which stops 3 residues before it; the germline J gene fills it in. V is TRBV19 and J is TRBJ1-5, with D tentatively TRBD1 (6 bases). V dropped 7 bases and J dropped 0 bases, with 10 bases sitting between them. The CDR3 extends over 14 amino acids. Germline CDR1 is LNHDA and CDR2 is SQIVND (reference sequence). The DNA read from the CDR3 is TGTGCCAGTAATACAGGGAATAGCAATCAGCCC. Amino acids: CASNTGNSNQP. The entire CDR3 protein is CASNTGNSNQPQHF.

Ten or more counts support this clone. CDR3: CASKVSSNTGELFF. The sequenced CDR3 bases are TGTGCCAGTAAGGTATCGTCGAACACCGGGGAG. The chain joins TRBV19 to TRBJ2-2, with D uncertain. Read sequence stops 3 residues before the CDR3 end, and the germline J gene provides the missing end. Per germline, CDR1 LNHDA and CDR2 SQIVND (reference sequence). This CDR3 is 14 amino acids long. Trimming removed 7 bases from V and 0 bases from J, with 9 bases in between.

This clone was found many times. The CDR3 is cut off 3 residues early in the read; its end comes from the germline J gene. The J gene is TRBJ2-3, the V gene TRBV4-2; 7 bases map to TRBD1. This CDR3 is built from 17 residues. CDR1 LGHNA and CDR2 YNFKEQ come from the germline V gene. Trimming cost V 1 base and J 3 bases; bases outside gene matches: 10. Incomplete CDR3 DNA: TGTGCCAGCAGCCAAGTTAGGGGGCCCGAAGAAACAGATACG. This translates into CASSQVRGPEETDT. The full-length CDR3 reads as CASSQVRGPEETDTQYF.

This clone was detected many times. The CDR3 extends 3 residues past the end of the read, so its final part is completed from the germline J gene. The V and J genes are TRBV19 and TRBJ2-7, with D maybe TRBD1 (6 bases). The germline gives CDR1 LNHDA, CDR2 SQIVND (reference sequence). The ends were cut back, 6 bases at V and 0 bases at J, with 21 bases in the middle. The CDR3 runs to 17 residues. CDR3 DNA, as far as it was read: TGTGCCAGTAGACACTCCCAAGGGGGAGAACTCTCCTACGAG. As protein: CASRHSQGGELSYE. The full CDR3 reads CASRHSQGGELSYEQYF. Full variable domain (rest looked up from reference TRBV19 and TRBJ2-7): DGGITQSPKYLFRKEGQNVTLSCEQNLNHDAMYWYRQDPGQGLRLIYYSQIVNDFQKGDIAEGYSVSREKKESFPLTVTSAQKNPTAFYLCASRHSQGGELSYEQYFGPGTRLTVT.

In this sample, this clone turned up many times. The read falls 3 residues short of the CDR3 end, and the missing part is taken from the germline J gene. The rearrangement uses TRBV6-2 or TRBV6-3 and TRBJ2-2; weak D call: TRBD1 (5 bases). CDR3 length equals 15 residues. CDR1 and CDR2 from the germline V gene are MNHEY and SVGEGT. V shed 5 bases and J shed 6 bases, with 16 bases lying between them. The CDR3 sequence: CASSRTIETAGELFF. The DNA read from the CDR3 is TGTGCCAGCAGTCGAACAATCGAGACAGCCGGGGAG.

This clone showed up many times. Sequencing ends 3 residues short of the CDR3 end; the germline J gene provides the rest. This chain joins TRBV20-1 and TRBJ2-1, with D perhaps TRBD1 (5 bases). Per the germline V gene, CDR1 is DFQATT and CDR2 is SNEGSKA (reference sequence). Trimming cost V 3 bases and J 2 bases, with 14 bases left between them. The CDR3 extends over 15 amino acids. The DNA read from the CDR3 is TGCAGTGCTAGTTCACCAGGGATCCCCTACAATGAG. Translating it yields CSASSPGIPYNE. The entire CDR3 reads CSASSPGIPYNEQFF.

This clone was seen ten or more times. The CDR3 end falls 3 residues outside the read, so it is completed with the germline J gene. V and J are TRBV6-4 and TRBJ1-2; 10 bases align to TRBD1. This CDR3 has 14 amino acids. The J segment lost 6 bases and the V segment lost 3 bases, leaving 4 bases of the junction unmatched. Germline V lookup: CDR1 MRHNA, CDR2 SNTAGT. CDR3 sequence reads: CASSEFGTGDGYTF. The CDR3 DNA, read in part, is TGTGCCAGCAGTGAATTCGGGACAGGGGATGGC.

This clone was detected ten times or more. The read falls 3 residues short of the CDR3 end, and the missing part is taken from the germline J gene. The chain recombines TRBV5-1 with TRBJ2-5, with a possible D match to TRBD2 (6 bases). Germline CDR1 reads SGHRS; CDR2 reads YFSETQ. Trimming left V 0 bases short and J 4 bases short, with 22 bases between. The CDR3 has 18 amino acids. The CDR3 loop is CASSLVIAELSISETQYF. CDR3 DNA, as far as it was read: TGCGCCAGCAGCTTGGTTATAGCGGAGTTGTCAATTTCAGAGACC.

There are many counts of this clone. The sequence runs out 3 residues before the end of the CDR3; the remainder is reconstructed from the germline J gene. The chain joins TRBV4-1 to TRBJ2-3; TRBD2 matches at 9 bases. V was pared by 2 bases and J by 3 bases, with 3 bases of the junction left unmatched. The germline CDR1 and CDR2 sequences are MGHRA and YSYEKL. The CDR3 totals 15 residues. CDR3 region: CASSQSGGRTDTQYF. Incomplete CDR3 DNA: TGCGCCAGCAGCCAAAGCGGGGGGCGGACAGATACG.

This clone has a count of ten or more. The CDR3 goes on 3 residues after the read ends, and that part is filled in from the germline J gene. The rearrangement joins TRBV7-2 to TRBJ2-1; TRBD1 agrees at 7 bases. Germline lookup yields CDR1 SGHTA and CDR2 FQGNSA. Trimming cost V 5 bases and J 3 bases; bases outside gene matches: 4. There are 14 residues in the CDR3. CDR3 sequence reads: CASSPGQNYNEQFF. CDR3 DNA, as far as it was read: TGTGCCAGCAGCCCGGGACAGAACTACAATGAG.